Following are 5 T cell receptor beta chains from one sample sequenced in a study of vaccination effects on CD4 cells after COVID-19. Antigen-specific CD4+ T cell clonotypes were called by their expansion after viral peptide-pool culture in ViraFEST. After less than 11 days in culture, the CD4+ T cells were isolated. Two doses of either BNT162b2 or mRNA-1273 were given to each participant. These TCRs are of unknown antigen specificity. The repertoire was sequenced with immunoSEQ multiplex PCR; TCRdb's copy has only in-frame clones and lacks some. The sample lists roughly 34,000 clones, roughly 78% occurring once. The sequencing here drew on CD4+ T cells from PBMCs cultured with HCoV-NL63 spike peptides, taken after COVID-19 vaccination. The source of these receptors is a human donor who received a COVID-19 vaccine. Some clones in this sample may be carry-over from other donors' samples.

This chain connects TRBV30 to TRBJ1-1; 7 nucleotides line up with TRBD1. J gave up 3 bases and V 3 bases, and 4 bases lay outside the gene matches. The CDR3 contains 13 residues. Germline V CDR1 and CDR2: GTSNPN, SVGIG (reference sequence). CDR3 bases: TGTGCCTGGAGCAACAGGGGTTACACTGAAGCTTTCTTT. It is translated as CAWSNRGYTEAFF.

This clone was seen just once. V usage is TRBV4-1 and J usage is TRBJ1-3, with D hard to call. The CDR3 is made up of 13 amino acids. V shed 5 bases and J shed 4 bases, with 9 bases lying between them. The V gene's germline CDR1 is MGHRA and CDR2 YSYEKL. CDR3 DNA: TGCGCCAGCAGCGGGGTTTCAGGAAACACCATATATTTT. It translates to CASSGVSGNTIYF.

V is TRBV6-2 or TRBV6-3 and J is TRBJ2-7; TRBD1 might be the D (6 bases). From germline, CDR1 is MNHEY and CDR2 SVGEGT. This CDR3 spans 15 amino acids. V lost 4 bases, J lost 2 bases, and 15 bases lay in between. The CDR3 sequence: CASSFLGGQTYEQYV. The CDR3 DNA is TGTGCCAGCAGTTTCCTCGGAGGACAGACCTACGAGCAGTACGTC.

This chain links TRBV5-1 with TRBJ2-3; 10 bases align to TRBD2. CDR3 length: 15 amino acids. Germline V gene lookup returns CDR1 SGHRS and CDR2 YFSETQ. The J segment lost 3 bases and the V segment lost 0 bases, leaving 1 base of the junction unmatched. In DNA, the CDR3 is TGCGCCAGCAGCTTGGCTAGCGGGGGAACAGATACGCAGTATTTT. It yields the protein CASSLASGGTDTQYF.

The V call is TRBV10-3, the J call TRBJ2-7, with D hard to call. Trimming took 0 bases from V and 3 from J, leaving 9 bases between them. Germline CDR1 reads ENHRY; CDR2 reads SYGVKD. The CDR3 covers 14 residues. CDR3 sequence reads: CAISESGSVYEQYV. CDR3 nucleotides: TGTGCCATCAGTGAGTCGGGTAGTGTCTACGAGCAGTACGTC.